Following are 16 T cell receptor beta chains from one sample sequenced in a study of T cell changes during pregnancy in multiple sclerosis. Here immunoSEQ multiplex PCR was the method, and the copy in TCRdb shows in-frame clones only, minus some. The data contain about 110,000 clones, 85% to 95% of them singletons. The specimen comprised peripheral blood, sampled in the third trimester of pregnancy. All receptors derive from a female donor in good health, enrolled as a control in a pregnancy study.

The chain's CDR3 is CASSQGGGTWGETQYF. For the CDR3, the DNA is TGTGCCAGCAGCCAAGGTGGCGGCACCTGGGGCGAGACCCAGTACTTC. V and J are TRBV4-2 and TRBJ2-5, with a weak D call TRBD1 (5 bases). The CDR3 runs to 16 residues. V was pared by 1 base and J by 5 bases, with 17 bases between. Germline loops: CDR1 LGHNA, CDR2 YNFKEQ.

The chain links TRBV7-9 to TRBJ2-5; D ambiguous. V was cut by 2 bases and J by 0 bases, with 7 bases left in between. The V gene's germline CDR1 is SEHNR and CDR2 FQNEAQ (reference sequence). The CDR3 length is 14 residues. CDR3 region: CASSLRANQETQYF. The CDR3 DNA is TGTGCCAGCAGCTTAAGAGCCAACCAAGAGACCCAGTACTTC.

The chain couples TRBV2 to TRBJ2-3; 13 positions agree with TRBD2. Germline CDR1 SNHLY, CDR2 FYNNEI. Trimming cost V 6 bases and J 5 bases; bases outside gene matches: 8. The CDR3 is 16 amino acids. CDR3 sequence (DNA): TGTGCCAGCAGCATTGAAGGGACTAGCGGGGAAGATACGCAGTATTTT. Its protein product is CASSIEGTSGEDTQYF.

The V gene is TRBV11-2, the J gene TRBJ1-2; possibly TRBD1 for D (6 bases). With 2 bases removed from V and 8 bases from J, the gap between germline ends came to 21 bases. Germline V gene sequence: CDR1 SGHAT, CDR2 FQNNGV. The CDR3 contains 16 residues. CDR3 DNA: TGTGCCAGCAGCTTACTTGGGGGGGGGCTCAAGCAGGGCTACACCTTC. This translates into CASSLLGGGLKQGYTF.

V gene TRBV5-1 combines with J gene TRBJ1-2, with a tentative D call TRBD1 (5 bases). This CDR3 is 13 amino acids long. From germline, CDR1 is SGHRS and CDR2 YFSETQ. Trimming took off 2 bases at V and 8 bases at J, with 13 bases between the two ends. The CDR3 DNA sequence: TGCGCCAGCAGCTTAAGTCAGGGCATAGGCTACACCTTC. Translation: CASSLSQGIGYTF.

V and J are TRBV10-3 and TRBJ1-1; 9 positions match TRBD1. With 6 bases clipped from V and 5 bases from J, the junction kept 10 bases outside the gene matches. CDR1 and CDR2 (germline): ENHRY, SYGVKD. The CDR3 has 15 residues. The CDR3 region is CAIREVQGAGTEAFF. DNA for the CDR3: TGTGCCATCAGGGAAGTACAGGGGGCAGGGACTGAAGCTTTCTTT.

This clone was counted only a few times. The chain carries TRBV2 and TRBJ1-2, with a tentative D call TRBD1 (6 bases). V lost 5 bases to trimming and J lost 5 bases, with 12 bases between them. CDR1 and CDR2 from the germline V gene are SNHLY and FYNNEI. The CDR3 has 13 amino acids. The DNA for the CDR3 is TGTGCCAGCAGTAAGGGACAAGATTATGGCTACACCTTC. Protein: CASSKGQDYGYTF.

A remark on this clone: This same CDR3 is encoded by further DNA sequences in the sample. V gene TRBV2 combines with J gene TRBJ1-1, with 8 bases fitting TRBD1. The ends lost 9 bases at V and 11 bases at J; junction bases unmatched: 20. The CDR3 contains 15 residues. Germline CDR1 reads SNHLY; CDR2 reads FYNNEI. Here the CDR3 reads CASYSGSGGAGLAFF. The DNA for the CDR3 is TGTGCCAGTTATAGTGGTTCAGGGGGCGCCGGTTTGGCTTTCTTT.

The chain joins TRBV6-1 to TRBJ2-7, with 7 bases identical to TRBD1. The CDR3 has 16 amino acids. J gave up 2 bases and V 1 base, and 8 bases lay outside the gene matches. Germline values: CDR1 MNHNS, CDR2 SASEGT. Here the CDR3 reads CASSEGGRTGAYEQYF. CDR3 coding DNA: TGTGCCAGCAGTGAAGGAGGTAGAACAGGGGCCTACGAGCAGTACTTC.

This chain joins TRBV27 and TRBJ2-5, with 12 bases that match TRBD1. V shed 9 bases, J shed 4 bases, and the junction held 0 bases outside the gene matches. The CDR3 runs to 12 residues. The germline V gene encodes CDR1 MNHEY and CDR2 SMNVEV (reference sequence). The CDR3 protein is CARGQGAETQYF. The DNA of the CDR3 is TGTGCCAGGGGACAGGGGGCAGAGACCCAGTACTTC.

The chain recombines TRBV18 with TRBJ2-1, with D unclear. Trimming cost V 2 bases and J 4 bases, with 6 bases left between them. The CDR3 extends over 13 amino acids. Germline assignment: CDR1 KGHSH and CDR2 LQKENI. The CDR3 region has the DNA TGTGCCAGCTCACCAGGTAGTTACAATGAGCAGTTCTTC. It codes for CASSPGSYNEQFF.

This clone was counted a single time. The DNA of the CDR3 is TGTGCCAGCAGCCTAGGGACAGGCTTGAATGGCTACACCTTC. The encoded protein is CASSLGTGLNGYTF. The chain links TRBV27 to TRBJ1-2, with TRBD1 identical over 8 bases. Germline loops: CDR1 MNHEY, CDR2 SMNVEV (reference sequence). V shed 6 bases, J shed 6 bases, and the junction held 9 bases outside the gene matches. The CDR3 sequence is 14 residues long.

This sequence joins TRBV15 and TRBJ2-7; 9 nucleotides match TRBD2. The germline CDR1 and CDR2 sequences are LNHNV and YYDKDF (reference sequence). The CDR3 spans 16 residues. The V segment lost 3 bases and the J segment 0 bases; nucleotides outside the gene matches: 6. CDR3 DNA: TGTGCCACCAGCAGGAAGCGGGGGGCTAGCTCCTACGAGCAGTACTTC. This sequence encodes CATSRKRGASSYEQYF.

The chain combines TRBV9 with TRBJ2-2; D not certain. Germline assignment: CDR1 SGDLS and CDR2 YYNGEE. CDR3 length: 15 amino acids. V lost 0 bases to trimming and J lost 4 bases, with 10 bases between them. The CDR3 bases are TGTGCCAGCAGCGTAGAGCCTCCGGGCACCGGGGAGCTGTTTTTT. Translated: CASSVEPPGTGELFF.

The gene calls are TRBV2 and TRBJ1-3, with D hard to call. V was shortened by 4 bases and J by 8 bases, with 12 bases between the two germline ends. The CDR3 runs 13 residues. The germline CDR1 and CDR2 sequences are SNHLY and FYNNEI. The CDR3 coding sequence is TGTGCCAGCAGTGTGGGCCCCGGCCACACCATATATTTT. As protein: CASSVGPGHTIYF.

The count of this clone is one. The chain recombines TRBV4-1 with TRBJ1-1; tentatively, D is TRBD1 (6 bases). Germline CDR1 and CDR2: MGHRA and YSYEKL. Trimming left V 5 bases short and J 0 bases short, with 22 bases between. CDR3 length: 18 amino acids. The CDR3 coding sequence is TGCGCCAGCAGCGATCCAGGGGTTAGACGGATCTTGAACACTGAAGCTTTCTTT. Encoded protein: CASSDPGVRRILNTEAFF.